Listed below are T cell receptor beta chains from one sample, sequenced in a study of T cell repertoires in cytomegalovirus infection. TCRdb processed the reads anew with MiXCR; each CDR3 protein has one entry. The profile shows 800,000 to 950,000 distinct CDR3 sequences, less than 35% of them singletons. Their antigens are not known. This specimen was cultured CD8+ T cells from PBMCs, taken from culture after CMV antigen stimulation. The receptors originated from a human donor in good health (CMV status not recorded). Some clones in this sample may be carry-over from other donors' samples. CDR3s include the opening cysteine and the closing phenylalanine or tryptophan. Each record gives: D gene, clone size, J gene, V gene, CDR3 protein, CDR3 DNA. D genes are given only for firm matches. Rows give clone size only sometimes, using once, few, many, or a class for an expanded clone.

>.|few|TRBJ2-5|TRBV6-1
CASSLNRVETQYF
TGTGCCAGCAGCTTAAACAGGGTTGAGACCCAGTACTTC
>TRBD2|.|TRBJ2-2|TRBV7-6
CASSLVLAGNTGELFF
TGTGCCAGCAGCTTAGTTCTAGCGGGGAACACCGGGGAGCTGTTTTTT
>TRBD1|.|TRBJ1-6|TRBV27
CASSGTENSPLHF
TGTGCCAGCTCCGGGACAGAGAATTCACCCCTCCACTTT
>.|.|TRBJ2-3|TRBV11-3
CASSDFGSSTDTQYF
TGTGCCAGCTCGGACTTTGGTTCTAGCACAGATACGCAGTATTTT
>.|few|TRBJ1-6|TRBV27
CASSVGANSPLHF
TGTGCCAGCTCGGTAGGGGCAAATTCACCCCTCCACTTT
>.|few|TRBJ1-2|TRBV29-1
CSVEDLTGKAHYGYTF
TGCAGCGTTGAAGATCTTACAGGGAAAGCCCACTATGGCTACACCTTC
>.|.|TRBJ1-1|TRBV12-3/TRBV12-4
CASSPPQRVNTEAFF
TGTGCCAGCAGCCCACCGCAGCGGGTGAACACTGAAGCTTTCTTT
>.|.|TRBJ2-7|TRBV12-3/TRBV12-4
CASSLGRVAIYEQYF
TGTGCCAGCAGTTTAGGCAGGGTGGCTATATACGAGCAGTACTTC
>TRBD1|few|TRBJ1-2|TRBV6-6
CASSYAGGDGYTF
TGTGCCAGCAGTTACGCAGGGGGAGACGGCTACACCTTC
>.|many|TRBJ1-1|TRBV7-2
CASSFTGFEAFF
TGTGCCAGCAGCTTTACAGGGTTTGAAGCTTTCTTT
>.|few|TRBJ1-5|TRBV6-2/TRBV6-3
CASSYSMRVRKNQPQHF
TGTGCCAGCAGTTACTCGATGAGAGTCAGGAAGAATCAGCCCCAGCATTTT
>.|.|TRBJ1-1|TRBV12-3/TRBV12-4
CASSLSVMSEAFF
TGTGCCAGCAGTTTGTCCGTGATGTCTGAAGCTTTCTTT